The present TCR beta chain was sequenced within a study of blood T cell repertoires in COVID-19. For the study at large: Material from acute and convalescent COVID-19 was sourced from the United States, Italy and Spain. PBMCs, B-cell-depleted T cells, or T cells provided the cDNA or gDNA that made up the material.

In the study's own analysis: Scientists estimated how many nucleated cells there were by amplifying reference gene primers. TCRdb's table, derived via immunoSEQ multiplex PCR, lists solely in-frame clones and lacks some. The V and J calls and clone size were taken over from that table, and D and trimming were inferred from the DNA. Among some 38,000 clones listed, approximately 86% were seen once. The germline V gene has CDR1 SSHAT and CDR2 FNYEAQ (reference sequence). The CDR3 contains 13 residues. Comment on this clone: One end of the junction is discordant with germline, which a read error may explain.

The specimen sequenced was peripheral blood. The gene calls are TRBV7-7 and TRBJ2-7; D is possibly TRBD1 (6 bases). The sequence came from a man between 65 and 80 years old with acute or convalescent COVID-19. The CDR3 nucleotides are TGTGCTAGCAGCCCACAGGGTTCCGTGACCCGGTACTTC. Amino acids: CASSPQGSVTRYF.